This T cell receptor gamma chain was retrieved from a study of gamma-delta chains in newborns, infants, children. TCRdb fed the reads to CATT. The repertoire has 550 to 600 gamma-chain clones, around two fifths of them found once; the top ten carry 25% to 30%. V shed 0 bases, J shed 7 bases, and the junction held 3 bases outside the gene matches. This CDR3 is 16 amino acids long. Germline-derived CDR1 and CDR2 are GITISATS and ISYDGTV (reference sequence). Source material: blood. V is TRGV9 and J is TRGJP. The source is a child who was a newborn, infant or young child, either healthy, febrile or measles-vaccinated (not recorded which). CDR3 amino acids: CALWEVDELGKKIKVF. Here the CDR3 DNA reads TGTGCCTTGTGGGAGGTGGATGAGTTGGGCAAAAAAATCAAGGTATTT.